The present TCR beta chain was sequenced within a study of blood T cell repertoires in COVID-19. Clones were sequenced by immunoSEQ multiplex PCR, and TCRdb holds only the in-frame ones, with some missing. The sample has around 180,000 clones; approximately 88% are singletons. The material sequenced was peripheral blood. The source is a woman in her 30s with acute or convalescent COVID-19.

The chain's CDR3 is CASSPLNQPQHF. CDR3 sequence (DNA): TGTGCCAGTAGTCCCCTTAATCAGCCCCAGCATTTT. V usage is TRBV19 and J usage is TRBJ1-5; D is uncertain. This CDR3 spans 12 amino acids. V gave up 5 bases and J gave up 4 bases, with 6 bases separating them. Germline CDR1 reads LNHDA; CDR2 reads SQIVND (reference sequence).